Listed here are 23 T cell receptor beta chains from one sample, sequenced in a study of radiation and T cells in renal cell carcinoma. The time point here: baseline pretreatment blood. Treatment: 15 Gy SBRT to primary tumor, nephrectomy 4 weeks later. Method: immunoSEQ multiplex PCR; TCRdb's copy keeps in-frame clones and lacks some. The table has about 140,000 clones, roughly 83% seen once. Specimen: blood, collected from a patient whose treatment included radiotherapy and nephrectomy. The source of these receptors is a woman between 50 and 59 years old with renal cell carcinoma.

The V and J genes are TRBV7-2 and TRBJ2-4; no clear D. Germline assignment: CDR1 SGHTA and CDR2 FQGNSA. The CDR3 is 18 residues long. V was trimmed by 1 base and J by 0 bases, leaving 16 bases between them. CDR3 in amino acids: CASSLGFGGVLAKNIQYF. CDR3 coding DNA: TGTGCCAGCAGCTTAGGTTTCGGTGGGGTTCTAGCCAAAAACATTCAGTACTTC.

The chain links TRBV18 to TRBJ1-1, with D perhaps TRBD1 (6 bases). Germline V gene data show CDR1 as KGHSH and CDR2 as LQKENI. The CDR3 totals 15 residues. V lost 2 bases, J lost 0 bases, and 10 bases lay in between. The CDR3 protein is CASSPGGGLNTEAFF. The DNA of the CDR3 is TGTGCCAGCTCACCAGGGGGGGGCCTGAACACTGAAGCTTTCTTT.

The chain is built from TRBV28 and TRBJ2-7, with a tentative D call TRBD1 (5 bases). V was cut by 11 bases and J by 0 bases, with 17 bases left in between. The CDR3 runs to 14 residues. In germline, CDR1 is MDHEN, CDR2 SYDVKM. The chain's CDR3 is CAAFGADGSYEQYF. CDR3 nucleotides: TGTGCCGCCTTTGGGGCGGATGGCTCCTACGAGCAGTACTTC.

The chain combines TRBV9 with TRBJ1-1; D might be TRBD1 (5 bases). From germline, CDR1 is SGDLS and CDR2 YYNGEE. The CDR3 loop spans 15 amino acids. Trimming pared 0 bases from V and 7 bases from J, leaving 16 bases between. CDR3 bases: TGTGCCAGCAGCGTAGAGGTGACAGCCGGCGTTGAAGCTTTCTTT. It is translated as CASSVEVTAGVEAFF.

The chain recombines TRBV9 with TRBJ1-6; TRBD1 aligns across 7 bases. There are 14 residues in the CDR3. Trimming took 4 bases from V and 9 from J; bases not matched to a gene: 7. CDR1 and CDR2 (germline): SGDLS, YYNGEE. CDR3 nucleotide sequence: TGTGCCAGCAGCACGAGACAGGGCAGTTCACCCCTCCACTTT. Translation gives CASSTRQGSSPLHF.

The chain has TRBV6-5 and TRBJ2-1, with 11 bases aligning to TRBD2. Germline V gene sequence: CDR1 MNHEY, CDR2 SVGAGI. The CDR3 spans 14 residues. Unmatched junction bases numbered 4, after V lost 2 bases and J lost 10 bases. The CDR3 here is CASSYGTSGHEQFF. The DNA for the CDR3 is TGTGCCAGCAGTTACGGGACTAGCGGCCACGAGCAGTTCTTC.

The rearrangement links TRBV5-1 to TRBJ1-4, with a possible D match to TRBD1 (5 bases). The germline V gene has CDR1 SGHRS and CDR2 YFSETQ. This CDR3 is 14 amino acids long. V was clipped by 4 bases and J by 3 bases, with 10 bases between them. Here the CDR3 DNA reads TGCGCCAGCAGCAAGGGACCGTCTAATGAAAAACTGTTTTTT. It codes for CASSKGPSNEKLFF.

This clone showed up just a few times. The CDR3 sequence: CASSPLDRVLQETQYF. As DNA, the CDR3 is TGTGCCAGCTCACCGCTGGACAGGGTCCTCCAAGAGACCCAGTACTTC. V gene TRBV18 combines with J gene TRBJ2-5, with 8 bases fitting TRBD1. The CDR3 extends over 16 amino acids. Losses at the gene ends were 3 bases for V and 1 base for J; bases not matched to a gene: 7. CDR1 is KGHSH, CDR2 LQKENI, per germline.

The gene calls are TRBV6-5 and TRBJ1-6; 9 bases line up with TRBD1. This CDR3 comprises 16 residues. Germline lookup yields CDR1 MNHEY and CDR2 SVGAGI. V was clipped by 4 bases and J by 2 bases; unmatched bases: 3. CDR3 amino acids: CASSSTGGPYNSPLHF. The CDR3 DNA reads TGTGCCAGCAGTTCCACAGGGGGCCCCTATAATTCACCCCTCCACTTT.

In the case of this clone: The germline gene is not matched at one end of the junction; a read error may be the cause. CDR3 bases: TGTGCCAGCAGTTTAGGCGGGGGCCCGGTTTTT. Protein: CASSLGGGPVF. The rearrangement joins TRBV6-6 to TRBJ2-3, with D possibly being TRBD2 (7 bases). Per the germline V gene, CDR1 is MNHNY and CDR2 is SVGAGI (reference sequence). This CDR3 is built from 11 residues.

The V call is TRBV5-1, the J call TRBJ1-4, with TRBD1 as a possible D gene (5 bases). V was trimmed by 1 base and J by 5 bases, leaving 9 bases between them. The length of the CDR3 is 14 residues. Looked up from germline, CDR1 is SGHRS and CDR2 is YFSETQ. In DNA, the CDR3 is TGCGCCAGCAGCTTGTTCGGGGGAAATGAAAAACTGTTTTTT. It is translated as CASSLFGGNEKLFF.

The chain has TRBV9 and TRBJ2-1; no clear D gene. This CDR3 contains 14 residues. V was cut by 0 bases and J by 6 bases, with 10 bases left in between. The V gene's germline CDR1 is SGDLS and CDR2 YYNGEE. The CDR3 coding sequence is TGTGCCAGCAGCGTAGACCCCCGAAGCAATGAGCAGTTCTTC. It codes for CASSVDPRSNEQFF.

The chain couples TRBV11-2 to TRBJ2-7; TRBD2 matches 9 bases. The CDR3 is 15 amino acids. Per germline, CDR1 SGHAT and CDR2 FQNNGV. Germline trimming cut 2 bases from V and 5 bases from J; bases unmatched to any gene: 7. CDR3 in amino acids: CASSLLGLASDEQYF. The CDR3 region has the DNA TGTGCCAGCAGCTTACTTGGACTAGCGTCCGACGAGCAGTACTTC.

The chain is built from TRBV30 and TRBJ2-7; D assignment may be TRBD1 or TRBD2 (5 bases each). Trimming shortened V by 5 bases and J by 5 bases, and 16 bases separated the two germline ends. The germline CDR1 and CDR2 sequences are GTSNPN and SVGIG (reference sequence). There are 13 residues in the CDR3. DNA of the CDR3: TGTGCCTGGTCCACCGGGACCTCTAACGAGCAGTACTTC. Protein: CAWSTGTSNEQYF.

The DNA of the CDR3 is TGCGCCAGCAGCTTGGCCGGGAGACGCAACGAGCAGTACTTC. It encodes CASSLAGRRNEQYF. This chain connects TRBV5-1 to TRBJ2-7; possibly TRBD2 for D (6 bases). The CDR3 runs to 14 residues. CDR1 SGHRS and CDR2 YFSETQ come from the germline V gene. Trimming took 0 bases from V and 5 from J, leaving 12 bases between them.

This chain connects TRBV5-1 to TRBJ2-1; unclear D gene. Germline CDR1 and CDR2: SGHRS and YFSETQ. The CDR3 loop spans 13 amino acids. Trimming shortened V by 6 bases and J by 7 bases, and 14 bases separated the two germline ends. The CDR3 reads CASKFLSANEQFF. In DNA form, the CDR3 reads TGCGCCAGCAAGTTTTTGTCAGCGAATGAGCAGTTCTTC.

The V and J genes are TRBV6-5 and TRBJ2-7; D is possibly TRBD1 (6 bases). The germline gives CDR1 MNHEY, CDR2 SVGAGI. CDR3 size: 13 residues. V gave up 6 bases and J gave up 0 bases, with 9 bases separating them. The CDR3 region is CASRTGVSYEQYF. The CDR3 DNA reads TGTGCCAGCAGGACAGGAGTCTCCTACGAGCAGTACTTC.

This clone was detected once. The genes are TRBV5-1 and TRBJ1-3, with TRBD1 matching over 9 bases. Germline V CDR1 and CDR2: SGHRS, YFSETQ. The ends lost 0 bases at V and 4 bases at J; junction bases unmatched: 5. CDR3 length: 16 amino acids. CDR3 sequence: CASSLGGQGSGNTIYF. The CDR3 coding sequence is TGCGCCAGCAGCTTGGGTGGACAGGGGTCCGGAAACACCATATATTTT.

The rearrangement joins TRBV9 to TRBJ2-5; 9 nucleotides align to TRBD1. CDR1 and CDR2 (germline): SGDLS, YYNGEE. The trim removed 0 bases at V and 2 bases at J, leaving 5 bases unmatched. This CDR3 contains 16 residues. This chain's CDR3 is CASSVAGQGSQETQYF. CDR3 nucleotides: TGTGCCAGCAGCGTAGCGGGACAGGGTAGTCAAGAGACCCAGTACTTC.

The count of this clone is one. This chain uses TRBV5-1 with TRBJ1-4; tentative D call: TRBD1 (5 bases). The germline gives CDR1 SGHRS, CDR2 YFSETQ. CDR3 size: 14 residues. V was pared by 2 bases and J by 5 bases, with 10 bases between. Here the CDR3 DNA reads TGCGCCAGCAGCTTAGGGACTAGCAATGAAAAACTGTTTTTT. This gives the protein CASSLGTSNEKLFF.

The chain employs TRBV4-1 and TRBJ2-3; 8 nucleotides align to TRBD2. V dropped 1 base and J dropped 5; count of bases not matched to a gene: 11. CDR1 is MGHRA, CDR2 YSYEKL, per germline. CDR3 length equals 17 residues. CDR3 sequence reads: CASSQVLERAGGDTQYF. CDR3 nucleotide sequence: TGCGCCAGCAGCCAAGTACTGGAACGGGCGGGGGGAGATACGCAGTATTTT.

This rearrangement joins TRBV11-2 to TRBJ2-1; 9 bases map to TRBD1. J lost 1 base, V lost 7 bases, and 5 bases had no gene match. Germline V gene sequence: CDR1 SGHAT, CDR2 FQNNGV. The CDR3 runs to 15 residues. CDR3 DNA sequence: TGTGCCAGCATGATGACAGGGGGGTCCTACAATGAGCAGTTCTTC. This gives the protein CASMMTGGSYNEQFF.

The rearrangement uses TRBV5-1 and TRBJ1-5; TRBD1 matches at 9 bases. Germline assignment: CDR1 SGHRS and CDR2 YFSETQ. V lost 4 bases and J lost 7; bases outside the gene matches: 9. CDR3 length: 15 amino acids. The CDR3 coding sequence is TGCGCCAGCAGCCCTTCGACAGGGGGTCGGCAGCCCCAGCATTTT. Amino acid sequence: CASSPSTGGRQPQHF.